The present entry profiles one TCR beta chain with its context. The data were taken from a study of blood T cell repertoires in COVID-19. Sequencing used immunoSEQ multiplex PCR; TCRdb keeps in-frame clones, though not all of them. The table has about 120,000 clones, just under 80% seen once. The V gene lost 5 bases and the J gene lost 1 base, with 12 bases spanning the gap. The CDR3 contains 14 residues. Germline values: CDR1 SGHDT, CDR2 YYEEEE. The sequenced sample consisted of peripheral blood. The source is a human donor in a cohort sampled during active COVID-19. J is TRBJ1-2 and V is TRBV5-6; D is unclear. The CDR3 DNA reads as TGTGCCAGCAGGAAACTGACACTTAACTATGGCTACACCTTC. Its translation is CASRKLTLNYGYTF.